The clone carrying this T cell receptor (beta chain) has only one observation. The data stem from a study of OX40 agonist ivuxolimab in advanced cancers. Produced via immunoSEQ multiplex PCR; TCRdb's table is partial and in-frame only. The data contain around 100,000 clones, approximately 87% of them singletons. The TCR comes from an adult with an advanced solid tumor such as melanoma, head and neck, liver or kidney cancer. Sequenced here: CD4+ or CD8+ T cells sorted from blood, sampled in a trial of the OX40 agonist ivuxolimab.

This CDR3 is CSVQGGAEGSYNEQFF. The CDR3 coding sequence is TGCAGCGTCCAGGGGGGGGCGGAAGGCTCCTACAATGAGCAGTTCTTC. This chain joins TRBV29-1 and TRBJ2-1; D may match TRBD1 or TRBD2 (7 bases each). With 6 bases removed from V and 0 bases from J, the gap between germline ends came to 18 bases. CDR3 size: 16 residues. Germline V gene sequence: CDR1 SQVTM, CDR2 ANQGSEA.